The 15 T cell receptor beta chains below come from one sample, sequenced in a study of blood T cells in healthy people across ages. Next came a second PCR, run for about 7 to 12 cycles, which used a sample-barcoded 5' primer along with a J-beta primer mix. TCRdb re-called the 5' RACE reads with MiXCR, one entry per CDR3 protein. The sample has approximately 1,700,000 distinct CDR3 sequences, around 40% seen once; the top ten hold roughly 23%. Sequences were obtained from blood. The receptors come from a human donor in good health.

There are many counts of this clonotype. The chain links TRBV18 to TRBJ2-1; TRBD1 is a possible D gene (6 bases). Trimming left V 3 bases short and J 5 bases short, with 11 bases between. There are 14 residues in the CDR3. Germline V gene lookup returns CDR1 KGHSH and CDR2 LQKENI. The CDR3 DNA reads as TGTGCCAGCTCACCCACCAGGGGTGACAATGAGCAGTTCTTC. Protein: CASSPTRGDNEQFF.

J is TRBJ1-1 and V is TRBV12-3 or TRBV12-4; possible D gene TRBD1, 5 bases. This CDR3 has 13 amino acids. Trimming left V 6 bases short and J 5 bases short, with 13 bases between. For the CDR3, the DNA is TGTGCCAGCAGGGGGGATTGGGATACTGAAGCTTTCTTT. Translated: CASRGDWDTEAFF.

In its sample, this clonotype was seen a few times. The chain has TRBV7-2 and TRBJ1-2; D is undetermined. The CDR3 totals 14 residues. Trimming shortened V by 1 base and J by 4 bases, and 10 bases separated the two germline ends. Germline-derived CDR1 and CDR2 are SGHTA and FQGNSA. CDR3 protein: CASSLERTGYGYTF. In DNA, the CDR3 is TGTGCCAGCAGCTTAGAAAGGACGGGCTATGGCTACACCTTC.

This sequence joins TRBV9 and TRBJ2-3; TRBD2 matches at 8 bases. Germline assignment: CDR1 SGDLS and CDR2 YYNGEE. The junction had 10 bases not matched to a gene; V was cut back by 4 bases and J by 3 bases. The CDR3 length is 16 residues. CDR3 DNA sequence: TGTGCCAGCAGCTCCGGAACCGGGACTAGGACAGATACGCAGTATTTT. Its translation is CASSSGTGTRTDTQYF.

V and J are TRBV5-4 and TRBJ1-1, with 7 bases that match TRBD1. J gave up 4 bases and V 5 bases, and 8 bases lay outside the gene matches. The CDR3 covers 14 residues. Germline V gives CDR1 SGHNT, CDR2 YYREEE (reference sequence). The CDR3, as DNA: TGTGCCAGCAGGAGGACAGGTAAGACCACTGAAGCTTTCTTT. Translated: CASRRTGKTTEAFF.

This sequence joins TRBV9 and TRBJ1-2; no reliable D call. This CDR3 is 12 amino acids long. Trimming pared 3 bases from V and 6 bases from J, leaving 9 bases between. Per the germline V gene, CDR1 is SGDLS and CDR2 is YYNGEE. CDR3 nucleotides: TGTGCCAGCAGCGCCCCCCATCATGGCTACACCTTC. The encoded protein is CASSAPHHGYTF.

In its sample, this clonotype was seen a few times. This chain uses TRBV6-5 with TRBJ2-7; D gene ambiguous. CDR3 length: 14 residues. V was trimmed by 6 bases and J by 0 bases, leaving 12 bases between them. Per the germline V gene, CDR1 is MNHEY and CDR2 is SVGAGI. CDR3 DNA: TGTGCCAGCAGCCGTGAGAAGACCTCCTACGAGCAGTACTTC. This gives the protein CASSREKTSYEQYF.

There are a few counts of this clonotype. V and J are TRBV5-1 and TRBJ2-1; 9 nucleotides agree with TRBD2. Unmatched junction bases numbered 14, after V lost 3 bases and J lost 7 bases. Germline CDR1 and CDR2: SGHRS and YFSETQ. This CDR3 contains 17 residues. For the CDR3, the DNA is TGCGCCAGCAGCTCGATTATAGCGGGGGCCCAATTAAATGAGCAGTTCTTC. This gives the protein CASSSIIAGAQLNEQFF.

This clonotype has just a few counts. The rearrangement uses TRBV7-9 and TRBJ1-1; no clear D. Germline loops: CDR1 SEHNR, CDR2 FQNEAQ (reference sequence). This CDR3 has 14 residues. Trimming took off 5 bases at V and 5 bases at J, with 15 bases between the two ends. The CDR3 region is CASSQASSGTEAFF. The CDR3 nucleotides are TGTGCCAGCAGCCAAGCATCGTCGGGAACTGAAGCTTTCTTT.

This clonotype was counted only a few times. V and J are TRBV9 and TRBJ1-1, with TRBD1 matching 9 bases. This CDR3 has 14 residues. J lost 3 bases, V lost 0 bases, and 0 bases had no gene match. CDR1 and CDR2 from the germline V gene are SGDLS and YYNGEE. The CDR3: CASSVGTGDTEAFF. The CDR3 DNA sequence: TGTGCCAGCAGCGTAGGGACAGGGGACACTGAAGCTTTCTTT.

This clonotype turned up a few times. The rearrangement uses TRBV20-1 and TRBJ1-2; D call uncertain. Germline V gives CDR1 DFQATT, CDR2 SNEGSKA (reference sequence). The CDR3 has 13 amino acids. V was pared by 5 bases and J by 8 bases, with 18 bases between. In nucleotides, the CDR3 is TGCAGTGCTCCCCAAACCCAGAGCGGCGGCTACACCTTC. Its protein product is CSAPQTQSGGYTF.

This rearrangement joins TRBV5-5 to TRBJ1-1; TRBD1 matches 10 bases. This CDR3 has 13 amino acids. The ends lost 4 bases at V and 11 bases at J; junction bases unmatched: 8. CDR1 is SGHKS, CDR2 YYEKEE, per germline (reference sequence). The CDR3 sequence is CASSGDRGSRAFF. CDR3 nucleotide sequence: TGTGCCAGCAGCGGGGACAGGGGATCTAGGGCTTTCTTT.

CDR3 residues: CASSLPTSRTGELFF. For the CDR3, the DNA is TGTGCCAGCAGCTTACCGACTAGTCGCACCGGGGAGCTGTTTTTT. The chain uses TRBV7-9 and TRBJ2-2, with a tentative D call TRBD2 (6 bases). Trimming pared 2 bases from V and 4 bases from J, leaving 11 bases between. The germline V gene has CDR1 SEHNR and CDR2 FQNEAQ (reference sequence). The CDR3 contains 15 residues.

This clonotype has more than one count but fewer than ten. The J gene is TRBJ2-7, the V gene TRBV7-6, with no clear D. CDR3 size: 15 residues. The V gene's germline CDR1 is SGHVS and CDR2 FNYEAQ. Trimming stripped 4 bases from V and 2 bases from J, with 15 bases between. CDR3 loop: CASSSSDAGTYEQYF. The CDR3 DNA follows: TGTGCCAGCAGCTCCTCGGACGCAGGAACCTACGAGCAGTACTTC.

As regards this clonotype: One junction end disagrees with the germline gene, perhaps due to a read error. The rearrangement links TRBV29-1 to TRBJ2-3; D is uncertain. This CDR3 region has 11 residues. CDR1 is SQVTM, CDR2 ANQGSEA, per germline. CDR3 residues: CSGFRPDAQYF. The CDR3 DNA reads TGCAGCGGATTCCGCCCAGATGCGCAGTATTTT.